Listed below are T cell receptor beta chains from one sample, sequenced in a study of B cell selection in AIRE deficiency. Repertoires were generated with immunoSEQ multiplex PCR, while TCRdb's copy carries only in-frame clones and drops some. The repertoire consists of fewer than 30,000 clones, with just under 97% occurring once and the leading ten covering 0.2% to 0.25%. Sequencing was performed on conventional CD4+ T cells sorted from PBMCs. Every receptor here comes from a human donor with AIRE deficiency. The conserved cysteine and the conserved F or W are not part of the CDR3 here.

TRBJ2-1,TRBV7-2,ASSISGRYNEQF
TRBJ1-3,TRBV28,ASSALNGGNTIY
TRBJ1-2,TRBV5-3,ARSLAESQNYGYT
TRBJ2-7,TRBV7-2,ASSLLAGGPGEQY
TRBJ2-2,TRBV10-3,AISVGQGVNTGELF
TRBJ1-4,TRBV27,ASKIETRGNEKLF
TRBJ2-7,TRBV5-1,ASRLGSFGVVYEQY
TRBJ2-3,TRBV5-4,ASSPLESTGGTQY
TRBJ2-1,TRBV7-9,ASSLVADRGI
TRBJ1-3,TRBV7-7,ASSLVEGGTIY
TRBJ2-7,TRBV5-5,ASSGSVSLGEQY
TRBJ2-7,TRBV4-3,ASSQDRGGRTYEQY
TRBJ2-1,TRBV9,ASSLLAGKGHNEQF
TRBJ2-7,TRBV7-2,ASSSSGSGSKQY
TRBJ1-6,TRBV25-1,ASKQGEGSPLH
TRBJ2-1,TRBV4-3,ASSQSLGASSYNEQF
TRBJ2-3,TRBV6-6,AGGGGSTDTQY
TRBJ2-7,TRBV5-1,ASSLGVGSYEQY
TRBJ2-7,TRBV28,ASSLRLAVYEQY
TRBJ2-7,TRBV7-9,ASSPRTSGVYEQY
TRBJ2-1,TRBV2,ASRLYNEQF
TRBJ1-1,TRBV7-9,ASSRPGENTEAF
TRBJ1-1,TRBV28,VSSTPGQGVEAF
TRBJ1-3,TRBV19,ASTPKGLGNTIY
TRBJ2-1,TRBV28,ASSWWRTGRSYNEQF
TRBJ1-4,TRBV6-1,ASDRKQGPNEKLF
TRBJ2-3,TRBV29-1,SVVQGGSTDTQY
TRBJ2-3,TRBV13,ASSLGRGPGTDTQY
TRBJ2-5,TRBV27,ASSSRTSGRAWQETQY
TRBJ2-5,TRBV28,ASSLSSALGKETQY
TRBJ2-4,TRBV29-1,TAGEVKNIQY
TRBJ2-1,TRBV27,ASTPWTGGYHEQF
TRBJ1-5,TRBV19,ASSILEHGQYNQPQH
TRBJ2-5,TRBV5-6,ASSPPQGAVGRETQY
TRBJ1-4,TRBV2,ASSPGQEEKLF
TRBJ1-2,TRBV28,ASTEGGTAPLVYGYT